This T cell receptor beta chain was recovered during a study of cytomegalovirus exposure and HLA in healthy donors. Study-level background: From HLA-typed donors, an early data release held about 85 million unique TCRs.

The CDR3 is 15 amino acids. Germline V gene lookup returns CDR1 LNHDA and CDR2 SQIVND (reference sequence). V lost 6 bases and J 0 bases, leaving 12 bases between the germline ends. The PCR used 60 Vbeta and 13 Jbeta primers. This table comes from immunoSEQ multiplex PCR, and its TCRdb copy is limited to in-frame clones, with some not included. The sample holds 130,000 or so clones, 75% to 85% seen once. This clone was found once. The antigen is unknown. The study's findings and limits: The CMV antigen specificity of a few CMV-associated chains was confirmed through in vitro analysis. Later analysis identified a missense DCLRE1C variant that was linked to TCR beta V- and J-gene trimming.

The chain has TRBV19 and TRBJ2-1; no definite D call. The sample consisted of PBMCs. The receptor was isolated from a woman aged 45-60 years in good health and CMV-seropositive. The chain's CDR3 is CASSQGGSSYNEQFF. The CDR3 nucleotides read TGTGCCAGTAGCCAAGGCGGAAGCTCCTACAATGAGCAGTTCTTC. Combining the CDR3 with reference TRBV19 and TRBJ2-1 gives the whole variable domain DGGITQSPKYLFRKEGQNVTLSCEQNLNHDAMYWYRQDPGQGLRLIYYSQIVNDFQKGDIAEGYSVSREKKESFPLTVTSAQKNPTAFYLCASSQGGSSYNEQFFGPGTRLTVL.